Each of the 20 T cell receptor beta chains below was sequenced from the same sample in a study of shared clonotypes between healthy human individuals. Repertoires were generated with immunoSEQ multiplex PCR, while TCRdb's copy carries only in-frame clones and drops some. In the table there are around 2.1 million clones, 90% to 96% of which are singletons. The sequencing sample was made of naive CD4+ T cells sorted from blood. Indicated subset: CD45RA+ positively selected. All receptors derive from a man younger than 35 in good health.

CDR3 loop: CASSQELALYNEQFF. CDR3 DNA: TGCGCCAGCAGCCAAGAACTAGCGCTATACAATGAGCAGTTCTTC. V is TRBV4-3 and J is TRBJ2-1; 7 nucleotides agree with TRBD2. The CDR3 consists of 15 residues. CDR1 LGHNA and CDR2 YSLEER come from the germline V gene. Trimming at V came to 0 bases and at J to 4 bases, leaving 3 bases not matched to a gene.

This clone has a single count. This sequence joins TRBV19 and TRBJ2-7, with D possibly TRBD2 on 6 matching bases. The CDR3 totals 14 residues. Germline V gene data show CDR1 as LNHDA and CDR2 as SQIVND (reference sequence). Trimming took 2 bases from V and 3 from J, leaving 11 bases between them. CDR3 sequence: CASSIIGGNYEQYF. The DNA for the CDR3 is TGTGCCAGTAGTATAATCGGGGGAAACTACGAGCAGTACTTC.

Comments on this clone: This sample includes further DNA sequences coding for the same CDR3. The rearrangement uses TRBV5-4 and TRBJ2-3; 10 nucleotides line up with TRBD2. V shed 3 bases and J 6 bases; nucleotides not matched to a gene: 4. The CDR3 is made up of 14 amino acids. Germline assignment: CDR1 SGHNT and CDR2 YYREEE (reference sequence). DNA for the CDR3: TGTGCCAGCAGCTCCGGGACTAGCGCGGATACGCAGTATTTT. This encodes CASSSGTSADTQYF. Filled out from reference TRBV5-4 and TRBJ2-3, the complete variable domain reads ETGVTQSPTHLIKTRGQQVTLRCSSQSGHNTVSWYQQALGQGPQFIFQYYREEENGRGNFPPRFSGLQFPNYSSELNVNALELDDSALYLCASSSGTSADTQYFGPGTRLTVL.

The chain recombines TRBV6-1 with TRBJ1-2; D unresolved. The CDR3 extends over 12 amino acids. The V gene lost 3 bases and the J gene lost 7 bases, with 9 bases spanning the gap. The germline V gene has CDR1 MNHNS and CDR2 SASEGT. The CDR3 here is CASSDTPGGYTF. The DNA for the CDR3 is TGTGCCAGCAGTGATACCCCGGGTGGCTACACCTTC.

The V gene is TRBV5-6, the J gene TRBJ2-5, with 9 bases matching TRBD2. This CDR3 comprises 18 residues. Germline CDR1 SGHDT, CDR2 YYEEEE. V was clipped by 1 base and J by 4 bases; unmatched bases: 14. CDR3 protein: CASSLLGVSGRGGETQYF. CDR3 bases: TGTGCCAGCAGCTTGTTGGGAGTTAGCGGGAGAGGAGGAGAGACCCAGTACTTC.

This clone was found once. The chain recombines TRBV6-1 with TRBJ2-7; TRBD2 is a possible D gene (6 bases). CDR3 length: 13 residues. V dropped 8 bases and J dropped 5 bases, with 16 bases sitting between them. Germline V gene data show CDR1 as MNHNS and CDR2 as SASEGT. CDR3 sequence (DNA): TGTGCCAGCGTTCGGGACTTAATCCACGAGCAGTACTTC. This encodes CASVRDLIHEQYF.

CDR3: CASSSPEGRLNTEAFF. For the CDR3, the DNA is TGTGCCAGTAGTTCACCAGAGGGACGGCTGAACACTGAAGCTTTCTTT. The rearrangement uses TRBV19 and TRBJ1-1; D may be TRBD1 (5 bases). The CDR3 has 16 residues. V gave up 5 bases and J gave up 0 bases, with 16 bases separating them. The germline CDR1 and CDR2 sequences are LNHDA and SQIVND (reference sequence).

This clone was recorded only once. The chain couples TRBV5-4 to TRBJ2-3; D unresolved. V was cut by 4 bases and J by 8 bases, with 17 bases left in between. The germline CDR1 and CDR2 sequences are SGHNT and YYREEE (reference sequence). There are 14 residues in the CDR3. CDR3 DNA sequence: TGTGCCAGCAGCCCCCTCCAAAGTCTCGGTACGCAGTATTTT. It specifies CASSPLQSLGTQYF.

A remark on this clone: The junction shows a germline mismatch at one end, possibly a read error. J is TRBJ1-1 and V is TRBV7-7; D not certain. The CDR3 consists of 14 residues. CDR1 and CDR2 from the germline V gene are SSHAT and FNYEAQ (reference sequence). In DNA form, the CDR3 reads TGTGCTAGCAGCCCCGTGGGCTTTGGCACTGAAGCTTTCTTT. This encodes CASSPVGFGTEAFF.

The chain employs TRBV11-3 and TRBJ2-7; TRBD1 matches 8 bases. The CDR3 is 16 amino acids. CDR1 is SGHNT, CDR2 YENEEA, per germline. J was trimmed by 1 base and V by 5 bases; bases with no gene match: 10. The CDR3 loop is CASSVDRGIGSYEQYF. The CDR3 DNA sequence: TGTGCCAGCAGCGTCGACAGGGGAATTGGGTCCTACGAGCAGTACTTC.

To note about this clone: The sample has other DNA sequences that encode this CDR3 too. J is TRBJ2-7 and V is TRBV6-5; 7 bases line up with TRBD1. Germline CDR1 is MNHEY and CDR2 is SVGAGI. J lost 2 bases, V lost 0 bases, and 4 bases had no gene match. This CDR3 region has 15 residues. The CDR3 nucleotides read TGTGCCAGCAGTTACTCGAGGACAGGTACCTACGAGCAGTACTTC. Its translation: CASSYSRTGTYEQYF.

CDR3 sequence: CASSQNSSERTGELFF. For the CDR3, the DNA is TGCGCCAGCAGTCAGAATTCTAGCGAGAGAACCGGGGAGCTGTTTTTT. This rearrangement joins TRBV23-1 to TRBJ2-2; weak D call: TRBD2 (6 bases). TRBV23-1 qualifies as an ORF whose function is uncertain. V gave up 3 bases and J gave up 5 bases, with 16 bases separating them. The CDR3 runs 16 residues.

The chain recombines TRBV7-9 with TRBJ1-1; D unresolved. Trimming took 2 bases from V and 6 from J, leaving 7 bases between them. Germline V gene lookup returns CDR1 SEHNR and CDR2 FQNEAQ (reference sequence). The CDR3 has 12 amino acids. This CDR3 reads CASSLNGAEAFF. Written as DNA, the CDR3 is TGTGCCAGCAGCTTAAACGGGGCTGAAGCTTTCTTT. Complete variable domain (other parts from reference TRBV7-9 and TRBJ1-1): DTGVSQNPRHKITKRGQNVTFRCDPISEHNRLYWYRQTLGQGPEFLTYFQNEAQLEKSRLLSDRFSAERPKGSFSTLEIQRTEQGDSAMYLCASSLNGAEAFFGQGTRLTVV.

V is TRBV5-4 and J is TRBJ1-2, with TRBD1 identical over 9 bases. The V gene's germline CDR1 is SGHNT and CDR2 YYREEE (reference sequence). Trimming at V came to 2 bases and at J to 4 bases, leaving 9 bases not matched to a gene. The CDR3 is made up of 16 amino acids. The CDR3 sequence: CASSLGGQGVGYGYTF. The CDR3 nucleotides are TGTGCCAGCAGCTTAGGGGGACAGGGAGTAGGCTATGGCTACACCTTC.

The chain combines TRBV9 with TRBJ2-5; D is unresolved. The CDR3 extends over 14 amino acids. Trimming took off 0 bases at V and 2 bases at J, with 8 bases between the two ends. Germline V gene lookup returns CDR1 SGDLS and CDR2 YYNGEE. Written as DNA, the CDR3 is TGTGCCAGCAGCGTAGGGGCGGCGCAAGAGACCCAGTACTTC. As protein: CASSVGAAQETQYF.

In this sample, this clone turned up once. Here the CDR3 reads CASSFAPLNSGANVLTF. The CDR3 DNA reads as TGTGCCAGCAGTTTTGCCCCTTTAAACTCTGGGGCCAACGTCCTGACTTTC. The genes are TRBV27 and TRBJ2-6; no reliable D call. CDR3 length equals 17 residues. V shed 3 bases and J shed 0 bases, with 12 bases lying between them. CDR1 is MNHEY and CDR2 is SMNVEV in the germline V gene (reference sequence).

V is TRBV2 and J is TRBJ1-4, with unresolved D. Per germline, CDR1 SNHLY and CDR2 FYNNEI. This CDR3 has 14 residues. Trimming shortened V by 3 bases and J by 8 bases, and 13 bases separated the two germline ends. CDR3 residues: CASSDRFHGEKLFF. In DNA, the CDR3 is TGTGCCAGCAGTGATCGGTTTCATGGGGAAAAACTGTTTTTT.

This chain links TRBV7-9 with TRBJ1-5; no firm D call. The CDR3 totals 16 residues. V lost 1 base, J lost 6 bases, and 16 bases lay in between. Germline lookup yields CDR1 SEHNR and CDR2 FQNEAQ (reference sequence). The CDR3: CASSLGDGVEGQPQHF. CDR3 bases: TGTGCCAGCAGCTTAGGTGATGGGGTGGAGGGTCAGCCCCAGCATTTT.

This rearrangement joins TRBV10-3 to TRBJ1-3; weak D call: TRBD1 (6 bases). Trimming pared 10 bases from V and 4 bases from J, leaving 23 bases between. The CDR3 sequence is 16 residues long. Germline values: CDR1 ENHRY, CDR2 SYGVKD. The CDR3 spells CATSEGGAFSGNTIYF. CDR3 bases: TGTGCCACCTCGGAGGGGGGGGCGTTTTCCGGAAACACCATATATTTT.

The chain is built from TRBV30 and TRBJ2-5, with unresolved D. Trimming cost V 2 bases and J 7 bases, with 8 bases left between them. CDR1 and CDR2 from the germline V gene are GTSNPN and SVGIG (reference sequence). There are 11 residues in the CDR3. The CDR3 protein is CAWSLGGTQYF. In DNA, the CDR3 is TGTGCCTGGAGTCTTGGTGGGACCCAGTACTTC.